This TCR beta chain was recovered during a study of human T cells and chemical hapten exposure. This clonotype has at least ten counts. Time point of the sample: pre-sensitization, week 0. Treatment: therapeutic diphenylcyclopropenone sensitization with weekly scalp DPC. The CDR3 is made up of 15 amino acids. The germline V gene encodes CDR1 DFQATT and CDR2 SNEGSKA (reference sequence). V lost 1 base and J lost 3, with 15 bases in between. TCRdb used MiXCR to reprocess the RACE reads, holding one entry per CDR3 protein. The top ten hold around 1.5% of the sample, which has fewer than 140,000 distinct CDR3 sequences, 12% seen once.

The chain couples TRBV20-1 to TRBJ2-5; a weak D match, TRBD2 (6 bases). Source: whole blood, taken in connection with sensitization to the hapten diphenylcyclopropenone (DPC). This TCR was recovered from a woman aged 45-65 years with alopecia areata. Some clones in this sample may be carry-over from other donors' samples. The CDR3 reads CSARVRSGYKETQYF. The DNA for the CDR3 is TGCAGTGCTAGAGTCCGTAGCGGATATAAAGAGACCCAGTACTTC.